The source of this T cell receptor (beta chain) is a study of Ad26.COV2.S vaccination and SARS-CoV-2 variants. CDR3 length equals 12 residues. Germline CDR1 and CDR2: SEHNR and FQNEAQ (reference sequence). As to this clone: No antigen is known for it.

Repertoires were generated with immunoSEQ multiplex PCR, while TCRdb's copy carries only in-frame clones and drops some. The profile shows some 180,000 clones, approximately 88% of them singletons. Overall study results and limits: An underestimation of total T cell responses may have resulted from the TCR breadth and depth analyses. Similar non-spike TCR breadth was observed in recipients of vaccine and of placebo.

The V call is TRBV7-9, the J call TRBJ1-4; tentatively, D is TRBD1 (5 bases). The sequenced sample was peripheral blood, obtained after recovery from COVID-19. The clonotype comes from a human donor who had recovered from COVID-19. DNA of the CDR3: TGTGCTACTGAGGGGACTAATGAAAAACTGTTTTTT. Translated: CATEGTNEKLFF.